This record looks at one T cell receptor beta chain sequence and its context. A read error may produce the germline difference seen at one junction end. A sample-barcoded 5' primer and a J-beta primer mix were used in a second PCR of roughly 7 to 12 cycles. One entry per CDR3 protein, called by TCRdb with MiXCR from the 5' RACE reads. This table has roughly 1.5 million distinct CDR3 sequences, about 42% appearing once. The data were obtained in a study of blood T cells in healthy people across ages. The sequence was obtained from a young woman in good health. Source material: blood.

The CDR3 DNA reads as TGTGCCAACAGCCTACCCCCCTTGCGGGAGACAGATACGCAGTATTTT. Encoded protein: CANSLPPLRETDTQYF. The chain uses TRBV7-9 and TRBJ2-3; 7 bases agree with TRBD2. Germline V gene sequence: CDR1 SEHNR, CDR2 FQNEAQ (reference sequence). CDR3 length: 16 amino acids.